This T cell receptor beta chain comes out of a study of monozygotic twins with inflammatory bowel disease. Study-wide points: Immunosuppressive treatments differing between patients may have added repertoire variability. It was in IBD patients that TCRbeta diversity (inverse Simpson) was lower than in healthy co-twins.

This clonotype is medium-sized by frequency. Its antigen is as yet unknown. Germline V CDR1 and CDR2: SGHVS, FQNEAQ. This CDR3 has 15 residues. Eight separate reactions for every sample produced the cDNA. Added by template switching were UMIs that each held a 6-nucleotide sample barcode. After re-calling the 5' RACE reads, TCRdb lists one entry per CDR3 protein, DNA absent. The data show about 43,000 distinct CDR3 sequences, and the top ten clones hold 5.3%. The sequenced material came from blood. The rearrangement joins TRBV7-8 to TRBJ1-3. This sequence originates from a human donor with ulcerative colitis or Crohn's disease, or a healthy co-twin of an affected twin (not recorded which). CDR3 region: CASSLEGSSGNTIYF.